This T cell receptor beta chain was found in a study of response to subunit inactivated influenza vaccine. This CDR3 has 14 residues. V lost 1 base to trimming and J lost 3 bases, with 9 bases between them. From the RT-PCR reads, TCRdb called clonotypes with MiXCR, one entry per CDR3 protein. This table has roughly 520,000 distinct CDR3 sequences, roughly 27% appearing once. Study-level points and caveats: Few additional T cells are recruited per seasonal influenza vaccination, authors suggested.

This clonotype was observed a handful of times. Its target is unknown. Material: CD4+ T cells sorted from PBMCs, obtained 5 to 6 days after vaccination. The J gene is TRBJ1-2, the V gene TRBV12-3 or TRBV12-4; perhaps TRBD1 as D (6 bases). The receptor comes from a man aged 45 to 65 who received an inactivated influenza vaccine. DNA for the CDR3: TGTGCCAGCAGTTTAGGGGGGGCTCACTATGGCTACACCTTC. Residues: CASSLGGAHYGYTF.